The clone carrying this T cell receptor (beta chain) showed up just once. The antigen remains undetermined. The authors' processing: There were no quality scores in the junction-only immunoSEQ sequences, so filtering differed. Libraries were prepared by immunoSEQ multiplex PCR; TCRdb keeps only in-frame clonotypes and omits some of them. Clone size and V and J calls were adopted from that table, with D and trimming inferred from the DNA. The sample includes 2,500,000 or so clones, under 95% seen only once; the top ten take approximately 0.37%. These data originate in a study of shared clonotypes between healthy human individuals. For the study at large: Per donor, CD8 memory used one plate, CD8 naive used two, CD4 memory used three and CD4 naive used three.

Points from the study as a whole: Relative to clonotypes present in all four donors, those not shared had lower generation probabilities.

CDR1 is SGHAT, CDR2 FQNNGV, per germline. Trimming at V came to 2 bases and at J to 4 bases, leaving 6 bases not matched to a gene. This CDR3 comprises 15 residues. Every donor, a Caucasian adult, lived in Nashville, Tennessee. The sequence derives from a man between 18 and 35 years old in good health. Some clones in this sample may be carry-over from other donors' samples. The sample comprised naive CD4+ T cells from PBMCs. Specified subset: CD45RA+ positively selected. V is TRBV11-2 and J is TRBJ2-7; 9 nucleotides align to TRBD1. CDR3 coding DNA: TGTGCCAGCAGCTTAAGATCCGACAGGGGGTACGAGCAGTACTTC. Its translation: CASSLRSDRGYEQYF. Together with reference TRBV11-2 and TRBJ2-7, the CDR3 gives the full variable domain: EAGVAQSPRYKIIEKRQSVAFWCNPISGHATLYWYQQILGQGPKLLIQFQNNGVVDDSQLPKDRFSAERLKGVDSTLKIQPAKLEDSAVYLCASSLRSDRGYEQYFGPGTRLTVT.